This TCR beta chain was sequenced in a study of blood T cell repertoires in COVID-19. Whole-study context: Samples came from the United States, Italy and Spain, spanning acute and convalescent COVID-19. From T cells, B-cell-depleted T cells, or PBMCs came the material, which was cDNA or gDNA.

The CDR3 is made up of 16 amino acids. V lost 0 bases and J lost 7; bases outside the gene matches: 5. Followed over time, Seattle patients had been enrolled while infection was active. The assay was immunoSEQ multiplex PCR, and TCRdb's table has in-frame clones only and misses some. The sample includes over 200,000 clones, approximately 90% of them seen just once. The receptor was derived from a man younger than 40 with COVID-19, enrolled during active disease. Sequenced: peripheral blood. V gene TRBV23-1 combines with J gene TRBJ1-5; 11 bases agree with TRBD1. TRBV23-1 is annotated as an ORF whose role is uncertain. The CDR3 loop is CASSQSADRGHQPQHF. CDR3 sequence (DNA): TGCGCCAGCAGTCAATCAGCGGACAGGGGGCACCAGCCCCAGCATTTT.